This is a list of T cell receptor beta chains from one sample in a study of sequential checkpoint blockade in melanoma. Produced via immunoSEQ multiplex PCR; TCRdb's table is partial and in-frame only. The sample lists 23,000 or so clones; 55% to 70% were seen once. Sequencing was performed on CD8+ T cells sorted from blood (inferred from file names), taken from a patient given nivolumab and ipilimumab in sequence. The origin of the receptors is a human donor with melanoma. Both conserved end residues are part of each CDR3. Each record gives: clone size, J gene, D gene, V gene, CDR3 protein, CDR3 DNA. D genes are given only for firm matches. Only some rows state a clone size, as once, few, many or a class for expanded clones.

clone size: NA; J gene: TRBJ2-3; D gene: NA; V gene: TRBV4-2; CDR3 protein: CASSPALLTDTQYF; CDR3 DNA: TGTGCCAGCAGCCCCGCCCTACTCACAGATACGCAGTATTTT
clone size: NA; J gene: TRBJ1-1; D gene: NA; V gene: TRBV9; CDR3 protein: CASSVEGSNTEAFF; CDR3 DNA: TGTGCCAGCAGCGTGGAGGGTTCGAACACTGAAGCTTTCTTT
clone size: NA; J gene: TRBJ1-2; D gene: NA; V gene: TRBV4-3; CDR3 protein: CASSQEGYAEGYTF; CDR3 DNA: TGCGCCAGCAGCCAAGAAGGATACGCGGAAGGCTACACCTTC
clone size: NA; J gene: TRBJ1-2; D gene: TRBD1; V gene: TRBV5-4; CDR3 protein: CASSQVLQGDGYTF; CDR3 DNA: TGTGCCAGCAGCCAAGTGCTACAGGGGGATGGCTACACCTTC
clone size: medium-sized; J gene: TRBJ1-2; D gene: TRBD1; V gene: TRBV9; CDR3 protein: CASSPGGDILGYTF; CDR3 DNA: TGTGCCAGCAGCCCAGGGGGAGACATTCTTGGCTACACCTTC
clone size: NA; J gene: TRBJ1-1; D gene: NA; V gene: TRBV6-9; CDR3 protein: CASSEYRVRVAFF; CDR3 DNA: TGTGCCAGCAGTGAATATCGGGTACGGGTAGCTTTCTTT
clone size: NA; J gene: TRBJ1-5; D gene: TRBD1; V gene: TRBV6-4; CDR3 protein: CASPENRGIDSNQPQHF; CDR3 DNA: TGTGCCAGCCCCGAGAACAGGGGAATCGATAGCAATCAGCCCCAGCATTTT
clone size: few; J gene: TRBJ1-3; D gene: TRBD1; V gene: TRBV7-9; CDR3 protein: CASSHPGQGLSGNTIYF; CDR3 DNA: TGTGCCAGCAGCCATCCGGGACAGGGACTCTCTGGAAACACCATATATTTT
clone size: NA; J gene: TRBJ2-7; D gene: NA; V gene: TRBV5-4; CDR3 protein: CASSRGLSYEQYF; CDR3 DNA: TGTGCCAGCAGCAGGGGACTTTCCTACGAGCAGTACTTC
clone size: NA; J gene: TRBJ2-1; D gene: NA; V gene: TRBV11-3; CDR3 protein: CASSLRDGGPDNEQFF; CDR3 DNA: TGTGCCAGCAGCTTGAGGGACGGGGGGCCCGACAATGAGCAGTTCTTC
clone size: NA; J gene: TRBJ1-2; D gene: TRBD1; V gene: TRBV7-9; CDR3 protein: CATPADRGGGYTF; CDR3 DNA: TGTGCCACCCCAGCGGACAGGGGTGGTGGCTACACCTTC
clone size: NA; J gene: TRBJ2-7; D gene: TRBD1; V gene: TRBV11-2; CDR3 protein: CASSRPDRNTYEQYF; CDR3 DNA: TGTGCCAGCAGCCGCCCGGACAGGAATACCTACGAGCAGTACTTC
clone size: NA; J gene: TRBJ2-2; D gene: NA; V gene: TRBV5-5; CDR3 protein: CASSLAGIGAGELFF; CDR3 DNA: TGTGCCAGCAGCTTGGCAGGGATAGGGGCCGGGGAGCTGTTTTTT
clone size: NA; J gene: TRBJ2-1; D gene: TRBD1; V gene: TRBV7-9; CDR3 protein: CASSQIGQEKFF; CDR3 DNA: TGTGCCAGCAGCCAGATAGGACAGGAAAAGTTCTTC
clone size: NA; J gene: TRBJ2-2; D gene: NA; V gene: TRBV7-9; CDR3 protein: CASSSPIRGGNANTGELFF; CDR3 DNA: TGTGCCAGCAGCTCCCCAATAAGGGGGGGAAACGCGAACACCGGGGAGCTGTTTTTT
clone size: NA; J gene: TRBJ2-3; D gene: NA; V gene: TRBV14; CDR3 protein: CASSQYYTDTQYF; CDR3 DNA: TGTGCCAGCAGCCAATATTACACAGATACGCAGTATTTT
clone size: NA; J gene: TRBJ1-1; D gene: NA; V gene: TRBV28; CDR3 protein: CASSLRQGLGTEAFF; CDR3 DNA: TGTGCCAGCAGTTTAAGGCAGGGCTTGGGGACTGAAGCTTTCTTT
clone size: NA; J gene: TRBJ2-3; D gene: NA; V gene: TRBV12-5; CDR3 protein: CASGWWGGGDTQYF; CDR3 DNA: TGTGCTAGTGGTTGGTGGGGGGGCGGGGATACGCAGTATTTT
clone size: NA; J gene: TRBJ2-5; D gene: NA; V gene: TRBV19; CDR3 protein: CASRDVRRGRWETQYF; CDR3 DNA: TGTGCCAGTAGGGACGTGCGGAGGGGGCGTTGGGAGACCCAGTACTTC
clone size: NA; J gene: TRBJ1-1; D gene: NA; V gene: TRBV28; CDR3 protein: CASSPLHQITEAFF; CDR3 DNA: TGTGCCAGCAGTCCCCTCCACCAGATCACTGAAGCTTTCTTT
clone size: few; J gene: TRBJ1-2; D gene: TRBD1; V gene: TRBV7-9; CDR3 protein: CASAPRQGVVYGYTF; CDR3 DNA: TGTGCCAGCGCACCAAGACAGGGGGTCGTCTATGGCTACACCTTC
clone size: few; J gene: TRBJ1-3; D gene: NA; V gene: TRBV6-6; CDR3 protein: CASSHGQRGFGNTIYF; CDR3 DNA: TGTGCCAGCAGTCACGGTCAAAGGGGCTTTGGAAACACCATATATTTT
clone size: NA; J gene: TRBJ1-2; D gene: NA; V gene: TRBV11-2; CDR3 protein: CASSLDWGRDYGYTF; CDR3 DNA: TGTGCCAGCAGCTTAGATTGGGGCCGGGACTATGGCTACACCTTC
clone size: NA; J gene: TRBJ1-4; D gene: NA; V gene: TRBV9; CDR3 protein: CASSEGVGSGEKLFF; CDR3 DNA: TGTGCCAGCAGCGAGGGTGTCGGGAGTGGTGAAAAACTGTTTTTT
clone size: NA; J gene: TRBJ2-1; D gene: TRBD2; V gene: TRBV9; CDR3 protein: CASSVEAGGYNEQFF; CDR3 DNA: TGTGCCAGCAGCGTAGAGGCGGGGGGCTACAATGAGCAGTTCTTC
clone size: NA; J gene: TRBJ2-5; D gene: TRBD2; V gene: TRBV27; CDR3 protein: CASTGGGGTQYF; CDR3 DNA: TGTGCCAGCACTGGGGGGGGAGGGACCCAGTACTTC
clone size: NA; J gene: TRBJ2-7; D gene: TRBD1; V gene: TRBV18; CDR3 protein: CASSPRLGQGSYEQYF; CDR3 DNA: TGTGCCAGCTCACCACGGTTGGGACAGGGGAGCTACGAGCAGTACTTC
clone size: few; J gene: TRBJ2-6; D gene: TRBD1; V gene: TRBV27; CDR3 protein: CASSPRDSPIGANVLTF; CDR3 DNA: TGTGCCAGCAGTCCCCGGGACAGCCCGATTGGGGCCAACGTCCTGACTTTC
clone size: few; J gene: TRBJ2-1; D gene: NA; V gene: TRBV7-9; CDR3 protein: CASSYIGSYNEQFF; CDR3 DNA: TGTGCCAGCAGCTACATTGGGAGCTACAATGAGCAGTTCTTC
clone size: NA; J gene: TRBJ2-5; D gene: TRBD1; V gene: TRBV9; CDR3 protein: CASSPRTGALVYQETQYF; CDR3 DNA: TGTGCCAGCAGCCCAAGGACAGGGGCCCTAGTGTACCAAGAGACCCAGTACTTC
clone size: NA; J gene: TRBJ2-2; D gene: NA; V gene: TRBV19; CDR3 protein: CASSIDLGTDTGELFF; CDR3 DNA: TGTGCCAGTAGTATAGATTTGGGCACCGACACCGGGGAGCTGTTTTTT
clone size: NA; J gene: TRBJ2-2; D gene: NA; V gene: TRBV5-1; CDR3 protein: CASSLPPHGNTGELFF; CDR3 DNA: TGCGCCAGCAGCTTGCCCCCCCACGGGAACACCGGGGAGCTGTTTTTT
clone size: NA; J gene: TRBJ1-2; D gene: NA; V gene: TRBV9; CDR3 protein: CASSVPLTGRNYGYTF; CDR3 DNA: TGTGCCAGCAGCGTTCCCCTGACAGGACGTAACTATGGCTACACCTTC
clone size: few; J gene: TRBJ1-1; D gene: NA; V gene: TRBV6-5; CDR3 protein: CASSVGGFTEAFF; CDR3 DNA: TGTGCCAGCAGCGTGGGGGGTTTCACTGAAGCTTTCTTT
clone size: NA; J gene: TRBJ1-2; D gene: NA; V gene: TRBV6-5; CDR3 protein: CASSADTYGYTF; CDR3 DNA: TGTGCCAGCAGTGCTGACACCTATGGCTACACCTTC
clone size: few; J gene: TRBJ2-1; D gene: TRBD2; V gene: TRBV27; CDR3 protein: CASSPPGTTIVF; CDR3 DNA: TGTGCCAGCAGTCCCCCCGGGACTACAATCGTCTTC
clone size: NA; J gene: TRBJ1-1; D gene: TRBD1; V gene: TRBV7-9; CDR3 protein: CASSATGGGEAFF; CDR3 DNA: TGTGCCAGCAGCGCGACAGGGGGAGGTGAAGCTTTCTTT
clone size: NA; J gene: TRBJ2-3; D gene: NA; V gene: TRBV9; CDR3 protein: CASSVRRGYSTDTQYF; CDR3 DNA: TGTGCCAGCAGCGTTAGACGAGGGTATAGCACAGATACGCAGTATTTT
clone size: NA; J gene: TRBJ1-1; D gene: NA; V gene: TRBV15; CDR3 protein: CATSRTANTEAFF; CDR3 DNA: TGTGCCACCAGCAGGACAGCCAACACTGAAGCTTTCTTT
clone size: few; J gene: TRBJ2-1; D gene: TRBD2; V gene: TRBV14; CDR3 protein: CASSPPGAGGPNEQFF; CDR3 DNA: TGTGCCAGCAGCCCTCCGGGGGCGGGGGGCCCCAATGAGCAGTTCTTC
clone size: NA; J gene: TRBJ1-1; D gene: TRBD1; V gene: TRBV4-1; CDR3 protein: CASSGRGLFAEAFF; CDR3 DNA: TGCGCCAGCAGCGGCAGGGGGCTCTTCGCTGAAGCTTTCTTT
clone size: NA; J gene: TRBJ2-5; D gene: NA; V gene: TRBV7-9; CDR3 protein: CASSLERNQETQYF; CDR3 DNA: TGTGCCAGCAGCTTAGAGCGGAACCAAGAGACCCAGTACTTC
clone size: NA; J gene: TRBJ1-2; D gene: TRBD1; V gene: TRBV11-2; CDR3 protein: CASSPGQGVGYGYTF; CDR3 DNA: TGTGCCAGCAGCCCAGGACAGGGCGTGGGCTATGGCTACACCTTC
clone size: NA; J gene: TRBJ1-1; D gene: NA; V gene: TRBV5-6; CDR3 protein: CASSLGGSTEAFF; CDR3 DNA: TGTGCCAGCAGCCTAGGGGGTAGCACTGAAGCTTTCTTT
clone size: NA; J gene: TRBJ1-1; D gene: TRBD1; V gene: TRBV19; CDR3 protein: CASSAEDRGNTEAFF; CDR3 DNA: TGTGCCAGTAGTGCTGAGGACAGGGGGAACACTGAAGCTTTCTTT
clone size: NA; J gene: TRBJ1-2; D gene: TRBD1; V gene: TRBV10-3; CDR3 protein: CAISASDRQGNYGYTF; CDR3 DNA: TGTGCCATCAGTGCATCGGACCGACAGGGGAACTATGGCTACACCTTC
clone size: NA; J gene: TRBJ1-1; D gene: NA; V gene: TRBV9; CDR3 protein: CASSVGESTEAFF; CDR3 DNA: TGTGCCAGCAGCGTAGGAGAGAGCACTGAAGCTTTCTTT
clone size: NA; J gene: TRBJ1-1; D gene: NA; V gene: TRBV11-2; CDR3 protein: CASSLDPAEGEAFF; CDR3 DNA: TGTGCCAGCAGCTTAGATCCAGCGGAGGGTGAAGCTTTCTTT
clone size: NA; J gene: TRBJ1-1; D gene: NA; V gene: TRBV9; CDR3 protein: CASSVDPGAVNTEAFF; CDR3 DNA: TGTGCCAGCAGCGTAGATCCAGGGGCCGTTAACACTGAAGCTTTCTTT
clone size: NA; J gene: TRBJ1-2; D gene: NA; V gene: TRBV6-4; CDR3 protein: CASTHSGGGGQDYGYTF; CDR3 DNA: TGTGCCAGCACCCACTCAGGCGGGGGGGGGCAGGACTATGGCTACACCTTC
clone size: NA; J gene: TRBJ2-3; D gene: NA; V gene: TRBV7-2; CDR3 protein: CASSLGWGPTDTQYF; CDR3 DNA: TGTGCCAGCAGCTTAGGTTGGGGCCCCACAGATACGCAGTATTTT
clone size: NA; J gene: TRBJ2-1; D gene: TRBD2; V gene: TRBV6-5; CDR3 protein: CASSTLAGEDNEQFF; CDR3 DNA: TGTGCCAGCAGTACATTAGCGGGGGAGGACAATGAGCAGTTCTTC
clone size: few; J gene: TRBJ2-5; D gene: NA; V gene: TRBV5-8; CDR3 protein: CASSSLFSEAETQYF; CDR3 DNA: TGTGCCAGCAGCTCCCTATTCTCGGAGGCAGAGACCCAGTACTTC